This T cell receptor beta chain is from a study of response to subunit inactivated influenza vaccine. Germline CDR1 is SEHNR and CDR2 is FQNEAQ (reference sequence). The length of the CDR3 is 13 residues. Broader study findings: It was the authors' suggestion that each seasonal influenza vaccination recruits few new T cells.

Details on this clonotype: Its antigen is unknown. The junction and the germline gene differ at one end; a read error may be behind it.

TCRdb recomputed calls from the RT-PCR reads with MiXCR, one row per CDR3 protein. The repertoire consists of some 500,000 distinct CDR3 sequences, with 10% to 15% occurring once and the leading ten covering around 12%. This TCR came from a man aged 45 to 65 who received an inactivated influenza vaccine. The chain couples TRBV7-9 to TRBJ2-7, with unresolved D. This specimen consisted of PBMCs from blood, obtained 40 to 50 days after vaccination. CDR3 sequence reads: CASTPDRSSEQYF. The CDR3 nucleotides are TGTGCCAGCACCCCAGACCGTTCCTCCGAGCAGTACTTC.